Each of the 27 T cell receptor beta chains below was sequenced from the same sample in a study of blood T cell repertoires in COVID-19. Here immunoSEQ multiplex PCR was the method, and the copy in TCRdb shows in-frame clones only, minus some. The table records under 60,000 clones, approximately 90% of them present only once. Sequenced input: peripheral blood. The receptors here all came from a human donor with acute or convalescent COVID-19. The donor label of this sample is uncertain.

The V gene is TRBV10-2, the J gene TRBJ2-6, with D unresolved. The CDR3 sequence is 17 residues long. The V end lost 3 bases, the J end lost 0 bases, and 12 bases lay between the germline ends. Per the germline V gene, CDR1 is WSHSY and CDR2 is SAAADI. The CDR3 protein is CASSEARASSGANVLTF. The CDR3 nucleotides read TGCGCCAGCAGTGAAGCGAGAGCAAGCTCTGGGGCCAACGTCCTGACTTTC.

The CDR3 loop is CASRGTSGSYNEQFF. CDR3 DNA sequence: TGTGCCAGCAGGGGGACTAGCGGTTCCTACAATGAGCAGTTCTTC. The gene calls are TRBV6-5 and TRBJ2-1; 11 bases line up with TRBD2. Germline-derived CDR1 and CDR2 are MNHEY and SVGAGI. V was pared by 6 bases and J by 1 base, with 2 bases of the junction left unmatched. The CDR3 extends over 15 amino acids.

This clone came up once. The genes are TRBV7-8 and TRBJ2-1, with TRBD2 matching over 13 bases. Germline V CDR1 and CDR2: SGHVS, FQNEAQ. The V gene end was trimmed by 1 base and the J gene end by 7 bases; junction bases not matched to a gene: 1. The CDR3 loop spans 15 amino acids. In DNA form, the CDR3 reads TGTGCCAGCAGCTTAGGGACTAGCGGGAGAAATGAGCAGTTCTTC. This encodes CASSLGTSGRNEQFF.

The chain joins TRBV4-2 to TRBJ2-5, with 7 bases matching TRBD1. Losses at the gene ends were 4 bases for V and 6 bases for J; bases not matched to a gene: 8. The germline V gene has CDR1 LGHNA and CDR2 YNFKEQ. The CDR3 is made up of 14 amino acids. The CDR3 DNA sequence: TGTGCCAGCAGCCTCCTCGACAGGGTAAAGACCCAGTACTTC. This translates into CASSLLDRVKTQYF.

The sample holds a few counts of this clone. The V gene is TRBV12-5, the J gene TRBJ2-2; 10 bases agree with TRBD2. Germline trimming cut 0 bases from V and 3 bases from J; bases unmatched to any gene: 13. Germline V gene sequence: CDR1 LGHNT, CDR2 FRNRAP. The CDR3 totals 20 residues. DNA for the CDR3: TGTGCTAGTGGTTTGGTCAGCCCCTTGTTTCTAGCGGGGGACACCGGGGAGCTGTTTTTT. Translation: CASGLVSPLFLAGDTGELFF.

The chain joins TRBV4-1 to TRBJ1-1; TRBD1 aligns across 9 bases. This CDR3 contains 15 residues. Germline V lookup: CDR1 MGHRA, CDR2 YSYEKL. The V gene end was trimmed by 1 base and the J gene end by 5 bases; junction bases not matched to a gene: 5. The CDR3, as DNA: TGCGCCAGCAGCCAAGCGTACAGGGGGCGGACTGAAGCTTTCTTT. Residues: CASSQAYRGRTEAFF.

The chain is built from TRBV5-6 and TRBJ1-1; weak D call: TRBD1 (5 bases). Trimming removed 7 bases at V and 1 base at J, with 11 bases between. The CDR3 extends over 13 amino acids. In germline, CDR1 is SGHDT, CDR2 YYEEEE. The CDR3 spells CASERQPNTEAFF. DNA for the CDR3: TGTGCCAGCGAGAGACAGCCGAACACTGAAGCTTTCTTT.

This chain connects TRBV9 to TRBJ1-2; a possible D gene is TRBD1 (6 bases). With 4 bases removed from V and 7 bases from J, the gap between germline ends came to 17 bases. Germline assignment: CDR1 SGDLS and CDR2 YYNGEE. This CDR3 is 14 amino acids long. The DNA for the CDR3 is TGTGCCAGCAGCCCGGAGACAGGACCGGCTGGCTACACCTTC. Amino acids: CASSPETGPAGYTF.

The chain is built from TRBV2 and TRBJ2-5; 8 bases align to TRBD1. This CDR3 spans 14 amino acids. Losses at the gene ends were 5 bases for V and 2 bases for J; bases not matched to a gene: 4. Germline V CDR1 and CDR2: SNHLY, FYNNEI. The CDR3 spells CASSMTGEQETQYF. CDR3 in DNA: TGTGCCAGCAGTATGACAGGGGAACAAGAGACCCAGTACTTC.

V is TRBV3-1 (or the pseudogene TRBV3-2) and J is TRBJ2-7; perhaps TRBD2 as D (6 bases). There are 16 residues in the CDR3. The germline V gene encodes CDR1 LGHDT and CDR2 YNNKEL (reference sequence). The V end was cut by 1 base, the J end by 2 bases, with 15 bases between. In DNA form, the CDR3 reads TGTGCCAGCAGCCAAGTAGGAGGGGAACTTGCCTACGAGCAGTACGTC. It specifies CASSQVGGELAYEQYV.

The rearrangement uses TRBV18 and TRBJ1-2, with D possibly TRBD1 on 6 matching bases. The ends were cut back, 4 bases at V and 5 bases at J, with 17 bases in the middle. Germline CDR1 is KGHSH and CDR2 is LQKENI. The CDR3 spans 15 residues. CDR3 in amino acids: CASSLDGTSRYGYTF. The DNA for the CDR3 is TGTGCCAGCTCACTAGACGGGACATCCCGTTATGGCTACACCTTC. The full variable domain, completed using reference TRBV18 and TRBJ1-2, is NAGVMQNPRHLVRRRGQEARLRCSPMKGHSHVYWYRQLPEEGLKFMVYLQKENIIDESGMPKERFSAEFPKEGPSILRIQQVVRGDSAAYFCASSLDGTSRYGYTFGSGTRLTVV.

This sequence joins TRBV2 and TRBJ1-2; D perhaps matches TRBD1 (5 bases). This CDR3 spans 15 amino acids. Germline-derived CDR1 and CDR2 are SNHLY and FYNNEI. Trimming took off 5 bases at V and 5 bases at J, with 18 bases between the two ends. CDR3 sequence: CASSPLDSFMYGYTF. The DNA for the CDR3 is TGTGCCAGCAGTCCCCTCGACAGTTTCATGTATGGCTACACCTTC.

The chain employs TRBV21-1 and TRBJ1-1; TRBD1 was called by the table and not checked on the DNA. TRBV21-1 is designated a pseudogene. This CDR3 spans 11 amino acids. In DNA form, the CDR3 reads TGTGCGGCAGGGGGCAACACTGAAGCTTTCTTT. Amino acid sequence: CAAGGNTEAFF.

The CDR3 spells CASSTGYSVSPLHF. The CDR3 coding sequence is TGTGCCAGCTCAACAGGGTATAGCGTTTCACCCCTCCACTTT. This chain links TRBV18 with TRBJ1-6; D is possibly TRBD1 (6 bases). This CDR3 spans 14 amino acids. V was clipped by 5 bases and J by 9 bases, with 14 bases between them. Germline V gives CDR1 KGHSH, CDR2 LQKENI.

This chain joins TRBV28 and TRBJ2-3; D is ambiguous. The V end lost 5 bases, the J end lost 0 bases, and 9 bases lay between the germline ends. The V gene's germline CDR1 is MDHEN and CDR2 SYDVKM. The CDR3 totals 14 residues. The CDR3 spells CASSPLSSTDTQYF. CDR3 bases: TGTGCCAGCAGTCCACTGAGCAGCACAGATACGCAGTATTTT.

The rearrangement joins TRBV7-9 to TRBJ2-7; 9 nucleotides agree with TRBD2. The junction had 7 bases not matched to a gene; V was cut back by 5 bases and J by 5 bases. The CDR3 has 14 residues. Germline CDR1 SEHNR, CDR2 FQNEAQ (reference sequence). For the CDR3, the DNA is TGTGCCAGCAGCCGGGCGGGGGGGCTAAACGAGCAGTACGTC. It specifies CASSRAGGLNEQYV.

The rearrangement uses TRBV6-5 and TRBJ2-2; 7 positions agree with TRBD1. Unmatched junction bases numbered 6, after V lost 3 bases and J lost 2 bases. CDR1 and CDR2 from the germline V gene are MNHEY and SVGAGI. The CDR3 length is 16 residues. Here the CDR3 reads CASSYPGTVNTGELFF. In DNA, the CDR3 is TGTGCCAGCAGTTATCCGGGGACAGTCAACACCGGGGAGCTGTTTTTT.

The chain employs TRBV18 and TRBJ1-1; unclear D gene. The CDR3 is 15 residues long. Per the germline V gene, CDR1 is KGHSH and CDR2 is LQKENI. Trimming took off 3 bases at V and 2 bases at J, with 13 bases between the two ends. CDR3: CASSPDFGRNTEAFF. The CDR3 DNA reads as TGTGCCAGCTCACCGGACTTCGGACGCAACACTGAAGCTTTCTTT.

The chain recombines TRBV28 with TRBJ2-2; 8 bases map to TRBD2. The germline CDR1 and CDR2 sequences are MDHEN and SYDVKM. This CDR3 is 16 amino acids long. Germline trimming cut 3 bases from V and 4 bases from J; bases unmatched to any gene: 7. The CDR3 is CASSFSGGALTGELFF. The CDR3 nucleotides read TGTGCCAGCAGTTTCTCGGGGGGGGCCCTCACCGGGGAGCTGTTTTTT. The variable domain in full, with the rest retrieved from reference TRBV28 and TRBJ2-2, is DVKVTQSSRYLVKRTGEKVFLECVQDMDHENMFWYRQDPGLGLRLIYFSYDVKMKEKGDIPEGYSVSREKKERFSLILESASTNQTSMYLCASSFSGGALTGELFFGEGSRLTVL.

The chain carries TRBV7-3 and TRBJ2-3; the D is unclear. Looked up from germline, CDR1 is SGHTA and CDR2 is FQGTGA. The V gene lost 3 bases and the J gene lost 6 bases, with 16 bases spanning the gap. The CDR3 length is 15 residues. CDR3 bases: TGTGCCAGCAGCTTTCGCGTCGGAGCGACTGATACGCAGTATTTT. Its protein is CASSFRVGATDTQYF.

The chain joins TRBV19 to TRBJ2-1, with D possibly being TRBD2 (5 bases). CDR3 length: 15 residues. V lost 10 bases and J lost 0, with 16 bases in between. Germline CDR1 LNHDA, CDR2 SQIVND (reference sequence). CDR3 loop: CAIRPPGSSYNEQFF. DNA of the CDR3: TGTGCCATCCGGCCGCCGGGAAGCTCCTACAATGAGCAGTTCTTC.

The V gene is TRBV3-1 (or the pseudogene TRBV3-2), the J gene TRBJ2-1, with 11 nucleotides matching TRBD2. The CDR3 consists of 19 residues. Losses at the gene ends were 0 bases for V and 9 bases for J; bases not matched to a gene: 16. Germline assignment: CDR1 LGHDT and CDR2 YNNKEL (reference sequence). The CDR3 sequence is CASSQDRVAGGPWVTEQFF. DNA for the CDR3: TGTGCCAGCAGCCAAGATCGAGTAGCGGGGGGGCCGTGGGTTACTGAGCAGTTCTTC.

V and J are TRBV7-9 and TRBJ2-2, with a weak D call TRBD1 (6 bases). Germline-derived CDR1 and CDR2 are SEHNR and FQNEAQ (reference sequence). This CDR3 has 15 amino acids. V was shortened by 2 bases and J by 4 bases, with 11 bases between the two germline ends. The CDR3 sequence: CASSLPGVRTGELFF. The CDR3 DNA reads as TGTGCCAGCAGCTTACCAGGGGTACGCACCGGGGAGCTGTTTTTT. Full variable domain (remainder filled in from reference TRBV7-9 and TRBJ2-2): DTGVSQNPRHKITKRGQNVTFRCDPISEHNRLYWYRQTLGQGPEFLTYFQNEAQLEKSRLLSDRFSAERPKGSFSTLEIQRTEQGDSAMYLCASSLPGVRTGELFFGEGSRLTVL.

The genes are TRBV19 and TRBJ2-7, with 10 bases aligning to TRBD1. CDR1 and CDR2 (germline): LNHDA, SQIVND (reference sequence). With 3 bases clipped from V and 3 bases from J, the junction kept 5 bases outside the gene matches. The length of the CDR3 is 15 residues. The CDR3 is CASSIPGQGNYEQYF. CDR3 nucleotides: TGTGCCAGTAGTATTCCGGGACAGGGGAACTACGAGCAGTACTTC.

The chain couples TRBV24-1 to TRBJ2-7; the D is unclear. With 2 bases removed from V and 0 bases from J, the gap between germline ends came to 7 bases. CDR3 length: 14 residues. CDR1 and CDR2 (germline): KGHDR, SFDVKD. CDR3 residues: CATSDYSPSYEQYF. CDR3 nucleotides: TGTGCCACCAGTGATTACAGTCCCTCCTACGAGCAGTACTTC.

This chain's CDR3 is CASSPTGTTANQPQHF. In nucleotides, the CDR3 is TGTGCCAGCAGCCCAACCGGGACAACAGCGAATCAGCCCCAGCATTTT. The chain employs TRBV7-3 and TRBJ1-5; perhaps TRBD1 as D (6 bases). V lost 5 bases and J lost 4, with 18 bases in between. The CDR3 is 16 residues long. Looked up from germline, CDR1 is SGHTA and CDR2 is FQGTGA.

This clone was observed once. The chain has TRBV3-1 (or the pseudogene TRBV3-2) and TRBJ1-2; 7 bases map to TRBD1. CDR1 LGHDT and CDR2 YNNKEL come from the germline V gene (reference sequence). The CDR3 has 13 amino acids. V gave up 6 bases and J gave up 4 bases; unmatched junction bases: 5. The CDR3 sequence is CASSQGGSYGYTF. CDR3 in DNA: TGTGCCAGCAGTCAGGGGGGATCCTATGGCTACACCTTC.